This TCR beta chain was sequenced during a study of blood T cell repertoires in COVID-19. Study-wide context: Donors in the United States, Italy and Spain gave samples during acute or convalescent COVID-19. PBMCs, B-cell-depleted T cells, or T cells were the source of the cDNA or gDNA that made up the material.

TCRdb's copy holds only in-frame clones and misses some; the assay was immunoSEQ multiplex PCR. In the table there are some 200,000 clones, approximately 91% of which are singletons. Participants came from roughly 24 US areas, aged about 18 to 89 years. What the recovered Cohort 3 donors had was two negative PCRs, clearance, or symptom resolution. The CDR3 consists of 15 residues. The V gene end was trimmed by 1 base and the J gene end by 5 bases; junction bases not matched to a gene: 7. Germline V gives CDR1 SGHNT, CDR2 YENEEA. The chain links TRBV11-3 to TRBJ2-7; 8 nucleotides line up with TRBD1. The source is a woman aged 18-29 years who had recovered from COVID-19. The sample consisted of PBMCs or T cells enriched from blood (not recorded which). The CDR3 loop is CASSLGGQDNDEQYF. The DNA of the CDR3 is TGTGCCAGCAGCTTAGGGGGACAGGATAACGACGAGCAGTACTTC.